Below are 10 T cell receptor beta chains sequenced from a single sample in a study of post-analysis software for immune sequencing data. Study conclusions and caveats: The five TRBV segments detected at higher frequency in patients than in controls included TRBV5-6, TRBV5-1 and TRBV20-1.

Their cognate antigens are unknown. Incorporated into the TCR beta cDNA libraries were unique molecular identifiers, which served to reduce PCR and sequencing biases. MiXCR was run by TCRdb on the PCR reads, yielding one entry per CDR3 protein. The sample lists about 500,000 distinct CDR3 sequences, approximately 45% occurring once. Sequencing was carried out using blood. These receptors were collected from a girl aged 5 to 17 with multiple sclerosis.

The CDR3 DNA reads as TGTGCCGGCACAGGGGGCACGTCCTACGAGCAGTACTTC. It translates to CAGTGGTSYEQYF. The chain uses TRBV6-6 and TRBJ2-7; TRBD1 agrees at 9 bases. Germline-derived CDR1 and CDR2 are MNHNY and SVGAGI (reference sequence). J was trimmed by 1 base and V by 11 bases; bases with no gene match: 6. This CDR3 has 13 amino acids.

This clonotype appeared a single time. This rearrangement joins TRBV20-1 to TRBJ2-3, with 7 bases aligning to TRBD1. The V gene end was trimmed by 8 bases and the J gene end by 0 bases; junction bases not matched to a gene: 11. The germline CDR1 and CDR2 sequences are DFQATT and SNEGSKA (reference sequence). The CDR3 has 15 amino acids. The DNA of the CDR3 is TGCAGTCAAACAACCGGGACAGCAAGCACAGATACGCAGTATTTT. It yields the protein CSQTTGTASTDTQYF.

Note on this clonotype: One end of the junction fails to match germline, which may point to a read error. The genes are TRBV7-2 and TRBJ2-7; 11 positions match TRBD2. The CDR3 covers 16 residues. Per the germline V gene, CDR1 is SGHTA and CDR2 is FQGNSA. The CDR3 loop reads CASRLEGTSGAYEQYF. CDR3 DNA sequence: TGTGCCAGCAGATTAGAGGGGACTAGCGGAGCCTACGAGCAGTACTTC.

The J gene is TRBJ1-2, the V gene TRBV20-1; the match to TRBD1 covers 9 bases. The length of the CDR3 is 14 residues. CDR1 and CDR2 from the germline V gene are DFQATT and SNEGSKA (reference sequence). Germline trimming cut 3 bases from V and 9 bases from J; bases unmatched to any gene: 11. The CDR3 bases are TGCAGTGCTAGTCCTCCGGGACAGGGTGTACGCTACACCTTC. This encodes CSASPPGQGVRYTF.

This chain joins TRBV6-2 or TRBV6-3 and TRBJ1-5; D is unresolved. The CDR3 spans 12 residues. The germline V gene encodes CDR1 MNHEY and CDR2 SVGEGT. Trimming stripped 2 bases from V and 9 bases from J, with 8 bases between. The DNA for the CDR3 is TGTGCCAGCAGTTACCCGGTCACGCCCCAGCATTTT. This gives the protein CASSYPVTPQHF.

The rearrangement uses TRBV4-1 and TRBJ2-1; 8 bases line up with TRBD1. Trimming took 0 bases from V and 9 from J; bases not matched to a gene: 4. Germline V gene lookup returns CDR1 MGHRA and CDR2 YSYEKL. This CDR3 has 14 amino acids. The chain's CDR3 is CASSQDHGTGEQFF. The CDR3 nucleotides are TGCGCCAGCAGCCAAGATCACGGGACAGGTGAGCAGTTCTTC.

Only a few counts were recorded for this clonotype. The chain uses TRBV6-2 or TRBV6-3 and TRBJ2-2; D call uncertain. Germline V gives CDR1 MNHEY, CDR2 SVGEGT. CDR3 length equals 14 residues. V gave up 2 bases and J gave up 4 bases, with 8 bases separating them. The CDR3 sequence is CASSYALSTGELFF. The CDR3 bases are TGTGCCAGCAGTTACGCCCTTTCCACCGGGGAGCTGTTTTTT.

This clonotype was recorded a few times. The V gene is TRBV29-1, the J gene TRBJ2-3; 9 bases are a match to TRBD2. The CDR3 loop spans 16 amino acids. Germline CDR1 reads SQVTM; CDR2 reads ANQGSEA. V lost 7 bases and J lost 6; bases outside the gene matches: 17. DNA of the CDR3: TGCAGCGCCGGGGGCGGGAGGGCCGGAGGGGCGGATACGCAGTATTTT. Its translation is CSAGGGRAGGADTQYF.

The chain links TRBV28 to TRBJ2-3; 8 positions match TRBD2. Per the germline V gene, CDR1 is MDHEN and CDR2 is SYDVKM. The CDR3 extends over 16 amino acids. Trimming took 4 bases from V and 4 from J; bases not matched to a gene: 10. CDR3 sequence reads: CASSSSPGRGADTQYF. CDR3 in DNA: TGTGCCAGCAGTTCCTCACCCGGGCGGGGGGCAGATACGCAGTATTTT.

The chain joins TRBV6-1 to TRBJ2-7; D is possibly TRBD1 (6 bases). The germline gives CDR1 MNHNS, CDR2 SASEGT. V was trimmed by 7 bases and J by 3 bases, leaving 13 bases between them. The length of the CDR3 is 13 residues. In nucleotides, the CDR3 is TGTGCCAGCATGACAGGAGATAGCTACGAGCAGTACTTC. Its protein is CASMTGDSYEQYF.